Below are 3 T cell receptor beta chains sequenced from a single sample in a study of blood T cell repertoires in COVID-19 (dated by TCRdb to the early 2020s). Preparation of the library involved the immunoSEQ multiplex PCR assay. Here the immuneACCESS table is served through TCRdb, limited to in-frame sequences with V and J called. Missing clones are a known gap in these copies; in checked studies unresolved V genes cover under half, and the rest lacks a known reason. The sample table lists tens of thousands of clones, around 85% of them with a count of one. Approximately 19% of the sample lies in the top ten. The sequencing sample was made of peripheral blood. These receptors originate from a woman older than 75 with acute or convalescent COVID-19.

The V call is TRBV19, the J call TRBJ1-1; D might be TRBD1 (6 bases). This CDR3 comprises 13 residues. From germline, CDR1 is LNHDA and CDR2 SQIVND (reference sequence). The germline V and J ends were trimmed by 3 bases and 4 bases, with 9 bases remaining between them. CDR3 residues: CASSIQGLTEAFF. The DNA for the CDR3 is TGTGCCAGTAGTATTCAGGGGCTCACTGAAGCTTTCTTT.

The V and J genes are TRBV11-2 and TRBJ1-5; TRBD1 matches at 8 bases. This CDR3 has 18 residues. In germline, CDR1 is SGHAT, CDR2 FQNNGV. The trim removed 0 bases at V and 4 bases at J, leaving 11 bases unmatched. This chain's CDR3 is CASSLEDRARFGNQPQHF. Written as DNA, the CDR3 is TGTGCCAGCAGCTTAGAGGACAGGGCGAGGTTTGGTAATCAGCCCCAGCATTTT.

The chain has TRBV7-2 and TRBJ2-1; 9 bases agree with TRBD2. Looked up from germline, CDR1 is SGHTA and CDR2 is FQGNSA. This CDR3 contains 12 residues. V lost 1 base to trimming and J lost 16 bases; unmatched junction nucleotides: 5. The CDR3, as DNA: TGTGCCAGCAGCTTAGTCCGGACTAGCGTTTTCTTC. Its protein is CASSLVRTSVFF.